Following are 14 T cell receptor beta chains from one sample sequenced in a study of T cells after yellow fever vaccination. TCRdb fed the 5' RACE reads into MiXCR, producing one record per CDR3 protein. The table lists 500,000 to 650,000 distinct CDR3 sequences, approximately 13% of them singletons. This sample comprised PBMCs, obtained on the day of the yellow fever booster vaccination. The receptors stem from a man aged 25-40 years who received the YFV17D yellow fever vaccine.

V gene TRBV5-1 combines with J gene TRBJ1-1; D is undetermined. The CDR3 sequence is 14 residues long. CDR1 SGHRS and CDR2 YFSETQ come from the germline V gene. The ends were cut back, 0 bases at V and 1 base at J, with 7 bases in the middle. The CDR3 coding sequence is TGCGCCAGCAGCTTGGTCGGCCAGAACACTGAAGCTTTCTTT. As protein: CASSLVGQNTEAFF.

This clonotype was counted between two and nine times. The chain has TRBV29-1 and TRBJ2-5, with a weak D call TRBD1 (6 bases). The CDR3 length is 12 residues. Trimming took 5 bases from V and 2 from J, leaving 9 bases between them. Germline CDR1 reads SQVTM; CDR2 reads ANQGSEA. CDR3 in amino acids: CSVRDNQETQYF. In DNA form, the CDR3 reads TGCAGCGTTAGGGACAATCAAGAGACCCAGTACTTC.

This clonotype was detected only a few times. The V and J genes are TRBV7-9 and TRBJ1-1; maybe TRBD1 (5 bases). Germline loops: CDR1 SEHNR, CDR2 FQNEAQ (reference sequence). The CDR3 extends over 16 amino acids. Trimming cost V 1 base and J 1 base, with 13 bases left between them. The CDR3 reads CASSLGWGGTNTEAFF. In DNA form, the CDR3 reads TGTGCCAGCAGCTTAGGGTGGGGGGGAACGAACACTGAAGCTTTCTTT.

The J gene is TRBJ2-1, the V gene TRBV7-2, with unresolved D. Germline values: CDR1 SGHTA, CDR2 FQGNSA. V was shortened by 3 bases and J by 2 bases, with 11 bases between the two germline ends. The CDR3 spans 15 residues. The CDR3 loop reads CASSLAIGAYNEQFF. For the CDR3, the DNA is TGTGCCAGCAGCTTGGCAATTGGGGCCTACAATGAGCAGTTCTTC.

This chain uses TRBV29-1 with TRBJ2-1, with 8 bases that match TRBD1. Germline V gene data show CDR1 as SQVTM and CDR2 as ANQGSEA. V lost 8 bases, J lost 5 bases, and 11 bases stayed unmatched. This CDR3 has 14 residues. CDR3 DNA: TGCAGCTCCCAGGGGGCTAGAGAAAACAATGAGCAGTTCTTC. Translated: CSSQGARENNEQFF.

V usage is TRBV20-1 and J usage is TRBJ2-1; TRBD1 aligns across 10 bases. With 1 base clipped from V and 10 bases from J, the junction kept 7 bases outside the gene matches. Germline CDR1 and CDR2: DFQATT and SNEGSKA (reference sequence). This CDR3 has 14 residues. In DNA, the CDR3 is TGCAGTGCTAGAGTCGGACAGGGGGTGAGGGAGCAGTTCTTC. Its translation: CSARVGQGVREQFF.

This clonotype was counted a few times. The V and J genes are TRBV10-3 and TRBJ2-3; D is ambiguous. Deletions cut 11 bases from V and 2 bases from J, with 8 bases between. The CDR3 is 11 amino acids. Germline CDR1 reads ENHRY; CDR2 reads SYGVKD. CDR3 nucleotide sequence: TGTGCCTCTACTTTCACAGATACGCAGTATTTT. Amino acid sequence: CASTFTDTQYF.

This clonotype has ten or more counts. This chain links TRBV7-9 with TRBJ2-7, with 11 bases fitting TRBD2. Per germline, CDR1 SEHNR and CDR2 FQNEAQ (reference sequence). V dropped 5 bases and J dropped 7; count of bases not matched to a gene: 7. The CDR3 runs to 14 residues. CDR3 residues: CASSAGLAADEQYF. In DNA form, the CDR3 reads TGTGCCAGCAGCGCGGGACTAGCGGCAGATGAGCAGTACTTC. The whole variable domain, remainder taken from reference TRBV7-9 and TRBJ2-7, is DTGVSQNPRHKITKRGQNVTFRCDPISEHNRLYWYRQTLGQGPEFLTYFQNEAQLEKSRLLSDRFSAERPKGSFSTLEIQRTEQGDSAMYLCASSAGLAADEQYFGPGTRLTVT.

The V and J genes are TRBV9 and TRBJ2-6, with unresolved D. There are 16 residues in the CDR3. Trimming removed 3 bases from V and 6 bases from J, with 16 bases in between. CDR1 is SGDLS and CDR2 is YYNGEE in the germline V gene. The CDR3 DNA reads as TGTGCCAGCAGCGCGACCTCAATCCCAGTGGCCAACGTCCTGACTTTC. Its translation: CASSATSIPVANVLTF.

This clonotype was detected a few times. This sequence joins TRBV20-1 and TRBJ2-4; D remains unclear. Germline V gene data show CDR1 as DFQATT and CDR2 as SNEGSKA (reference sequence). The ends were cut back, 5 bases at V and 0 bases at J, with 2 bases in the middle. There are 11 residues in the CDR3. The CDR3 DNA is TGCAGTGCTGCAGCCAAAAACATTCAGTACTTC. Amino acids: CSAAAKNIQYF.

Ten or more counts support this clonotype. The CDR3 here is CASSLVETDTQYF. As DNA, the CDR3 is TGTGCCAGCAGCTTAGTGGAGACAGATACGCAGTATTTT. The V and J genes are TRBV11-3 and TRBJ2-3; D gene uncertain. The CDR3 length is 13 residues. CDR1 is SGHNT and CDR2 is YENEEA in the germline V gene. The ends were cut back, 1 base at V and 3 bases at J, with 5 bases in the middle.

This clonotype appeared a single time. This chain uses TRBV20-1 with TRBJ2-7; 7 bases align to TRBD2. V lost 3 bases to trimming and J lost 0 bases; unmatched junction nucleotides: 8. The CDR3 spans 15 residues. Germline V gene sequence: CDR1 DFQATT, CDR2 SNEGSKA (reference sequence). The CDR3 region has the DNA TGCAGTGCTAGCGCCAGACTAGCTAGCTCCTACGAGCAGTACTTC. Its translation is CSASARLASSYEQYF.

The V and J genes are TRBV5-6 and TRBJ2-1; D call uncertain. The germline V gene has CDR1 SGHDT and CDR2 YYEEEE. V lost 4 bases and J 2 bases, leaving 16 bases between the germline ends. This CDR3 comprises 16 residues. The CDR3 here is CASSLGRPTAYNEQFF. The CDR3 DNA follows: TGTGCCAGCAGCCTCGGACGCCCTACAGCCTACAATGAGCAGTTCTTC.

The chain combines TRBV29-1 with TRBJ2-5, with D possibly matching TRBD1 (6 bases). The germline V gene encodes CDR1 SQVTM and CDR2 ANQGSEA. Between the trimmed V and J ends, which lost 5 bases and 3 bases, there was a span of 10 bases. The CDR3 length is 12 residues. The CDR3 DNA sequence: TGCAGCGTTCAGGGGAACGAAGAGACCCAGTACTTC. This codes for CSVQGNEETQYF.